What follows are 32 T cell receptor beta chains derived from one specimen sequenced in a study of tumor-infiltrating lymphocytes in oesophageal squamous cell carcinoma (dated by TCRdb to about 2016). The library was generated by PCR. For sequencing, an Illumina HiSeq 2000 was employed. TCRdb passed the public sequencing reads through fastp at Q25 and MiXCR, retaining productive beta sequences. Under each unique CDR3 protein, matching rows form one entry showing the most common genes and DNA. The sample table records fewer than 20,000 distinct CDR3 sequences; roughly half of these occur just once. The ten biggest clones cover roughly two fifths of the sample. The sequenced sample consisted of esophageal tumor tissue. The receptors were gathered from a female donor with esophageal squamous cell carcinoma.

Relative to its sample, this clonotype is large (0.1 to 1%). CDR3 coding DNA: TGTGCCAGCAGCTATCGGGGCAGAGGGGCACATGAGCAGTTCTTC. It yields the protein CASSYRGRGAHEQFF. V is TRBV7-8 and J is TRBJ2-1; D is tentatively TRBD1 or TRBD2 (5 bases each). The germline V and J ends were trimmed by 4 bases and 8 bases, with 18 bases remaining between them. Per germline, CDR1 SGHVS and CDR2 FQNEAQ. CDR3 length: 15 residues.

This clonotype was seen repeatedly, ten times or more. The chain joins TRBV27 to TRBJ2-2; no definite D call. The germline V gene encodes CDR1 MNHEY and CDR2 SMNVEV (reference sequence). V dropped 2 bases and J dropped 5 bases, with 15 bases sitting between them. This CDR3 comprises 16 residues. The CDR3 is CASSLIRTTQTGELFF. In nucleotides, the CDR3 is TGTGCCAGCAGTTTAATCAGGACGACTCAGACCGGGGAGCTGTTTTTT.

This clonotype was found many times. V usage is TRBV5-1 and J usage is TRBJ1-6, with no clear D. The CDR3 is 13 residues long. V gave up 4 bases and J gave up 5 bases, with 7 bases separating them. Per the germline V gene, CDR1 is SGHRS and CDR2 is YFSETQ. The CDR3 nucleotides are TGCGCCAGCAGCAACATACATAATTCACCCCTCCACTTT. Its protein is CASSNIHNSPLHF.

A note on this clonotype: Its ends do not fully match the called genes, so a read error is possible. This chain links TRBV5-8 with TRBJ1-1; no firm D call. CDR3 length equals 13 residues. CDR1 SGHTS and CDR2 YDEGEE come from the germline V gene. The CDR3 DNA sequence: TGTGCCAGCAGCTTGTGGGTCTGGACTGCAGCTTTCTTT. Encoded protein: CASSLWVWTAAFF.

The gene calls are TRBV7-6 and TRBJ2-5; TRBD1 or TRBD2 may be the D gene (6 bases each). TRBJ2-3 matches the DNA end more closely, so the J call is doubtful. CDR3 length equals 15 residues. The germline CDR1 and CDR2 sequences are SGHVS and FNYEAQ. The CDR3 region is CASSLRGVSTDTQYF. CDR3 nucleotides: TGTGCCAGCAGCTTAAGGGGGGTTAGCACAGATACGCAGTATTTT.

This clonotype was seen a few times. The CDR3 DNA is TGTGCCAGCAGCTTAGAGGATGAGCAGTTCTTC. It codes for CASSLEDEQFF. The chain combines TRBV7-8 with TRBJ2-1, with D hard to call. With 1 base removed from V and 8 bases from J, the gap between germline ends came to 3 bases. The CDR3 consists of 11 residues. CDR1 and CDR2 from the germline V gene are SGHVS and FQNEAQ.

The gene calls are TRBV7-6 and TRBJ2-1; TRBD1 matches at 9 bases. The DNA end is more similar to TRBJ2-7, so the J call may be wrong. Germline CDR1 is SGHVS and CDR2 is FNYEAQ. This CDR3 has 15 residues. The CDR3 DNA follows: TGTGCCAGCAGTATACCGGGACAGGGAGTCCACGAGCAGTACTTC. Its translation is CASSIPGQGVHEQYF.

V and J are TRBV7-8 and TRBJ1-2, with D possibly being TRBD1 (5 bases). CDR3 length: 14 amino acids. The germline CDR1 and CDR2 sequences are SGHVS and FQNEAQ. Trimming removed 1 base at V and 4 bases at J, with 10 bases between. This CDR3 reads CASSLEGGGYGYTF. CDR3 sequence (DNA): TGTGCCAGCAGCTTAGAAGGTGGGGGCTATGGCTACACCTTC.

Only one count was recorded for this clonotype. This rearrangement joins TRBV6-6 to TRBJ2-5; unclear D gene. The last part of the DNA fits TRBJ2-1 better; the J call may be wrong. Germline assignment: CDR1 MNHNY and CDR2 SVGAGI (reference sequence). There are 13 residues in the CDR3. CDR3 sequence (DNA): TGTGCCAGCAGGGACGACTCTGGGTGGGAGCAGTTCTTC. Its protein product is CASRDDSGWEQFF.

A single count supports this clonotype. The J gene is TRBJ2-3, the V gene TRBV7-6; TRBD1 might be the D (6 bases). The DNA end lines up better with TRBJ2-7; the J call may be wrong. This CDR3 comprises 16 residues. Germline CDR1 reads SGHVS; CDR2 reads FNYEAQ. The CDR3 sequence is CASSVSQGLLPYEQYF. Here the CDR3 DNA reads TGTGCCAGCAGCGTGTCCCAGGGGCTTCTTCCCTACGAGCAGTACTTC.

This clonotype was seen only a few times. CDR3 bases: TGTGCTAGTGGTTTGCCCACAGAGCCTGGGGAGACCCAGTACTTC. Encoded protein: CASGLPTEPGETQYF. The genes are TRBV12-5 and TRBJ2-5, with unresolved D. Trimming left V 2 bases short and J 5 bases short, with 15 bases between. The length of the CDR3 is 15 residues. CDR1 is LGHNT and CDR2 is FRNRAP in the germline V gene.

The rearrangement links TRBV7-2 to TRBJ2-3; 9 nucleotides agree with TRBD1. The germline V gene has CDR1 SGHTA and CDR2 FQGNSA. The V segment lost 5 bases and the J segment 10 bases; nucleotides outside the gene matches: 4. The CDR3 length is 12 residues. The CDR3 protein is CASSQTGGPQYF. The CDR3 bases are TGTGCCAGCAGCCAGACAGGGGGACCGCAGTATTTT.

This clonotype is medium-sized (0.01 to 0.1%). J is TRBJ2-1 and V is TRBV7-3, with a tentative D call TRBD1 (5 bases). The germline V gene encodes CDR1 SGHTA and CDR2 FQGTGA. This CDR3 region has 13 residues. Trimming shortened V by 2 bases and J by 5 bases, and 7 bases separated the two germline ends. This chain's CDR3 is CASSLARDNEQFF. The CDR3 DNA is TGTGCCAGCAGCTTAGCCAGGGACAATGAGCAGTTCTTC.

This clonotype was found many times. The chain joins TRBV27 to TRBJ1-6, with 9 bases matching TRBD1. This CDR3 has 17 residues. Per the germline V gene, CDR1 is MNHEY and CDR2 is SMNVEV (reference sequence). V trimming: 6 bases; J trimming: 3 bases; junction bases outside the gene matches: 9. The CDR3 DNA sequence: TGTGCCAGCAGAACAGGGGGCGCCGGTATCTATAATTCACCCCTCCACTTT. Translated, it gives CASRTGGAGIYNSPLHF.

The chain couples TRBV11-2 to TRBJ2-5, with 7 bases that match TRBD2. V lost 5 bases and J lost 2; bases outside the gene matches: 17. CDR1 SGHAT and CDR2 FQNNGV come from the germline V gene. There are 18 residues in the CDR3. The chain's CDR3 is CASSPWEKRGPQQETQYF. The CDR3 DNA is TGTGCCAGCAGCCCCTGGGAGAAGCGGGGACCTCAGCAAGAGACCCAGTACTTC.

The V and J genes are TRBV7-2 and TRBJ1-4; the D gene is possibly TRBD1 (5 bases). Trimming removed 6 bases at V and 2 bases at J, with 13 bases between. CDR1 SGHTA and CDR2 FQGNSA come from the germline V gene. CDR3 length: 15 residues. CDR3 amino acids: CASRLSGSTNEKLFF. As DNA, the CDR3 is TGTGCCAGCAGGTTATCAGGGTCGACTAATGAAAAACTGTTTTTT.

V is TRBV7-9 and J is TRBJ2-1, with 12 bases identical to TRBD2. Trimming at V came to 5 bases and at J to 5 bases, leaving 7 bases not matched to a gene. The germline V gene encodes CDR1 SEHNR and CDR2 FQNEAQ (reference sequence). CDR3 length equals 16 residues. The CDR3 DNA reads as TGTGCCAGCAGCCCCCCGACTAGCGGGAGACACAATGAGCAGTTCTTC. This translates into CASSPPTSGRHNEQFF. Full variable domain (remainder filled in from reference TRBV7-9 and TRBJ2-1): DTGVSQNPRHKITKRGQNVTFRCDPISEHNRLYWYRQTLGQGPEFLTYFQNEAQLEKSRLLSDRFSAERPKGSFSTLEIQRTEQGDSAMYLCASSPPTSGRHNEQFFGPGTRLTVL.

V usage is TRBV7-6 and J usage is TRBJ1-2; D might be TRBD1 (5 bases). Trimming pared 8 bases from V and 4 bases from J, leaving 14 bases between. CDR1 and CDR2 from the germline V gene are SGHVS and FNYEAQ. The CDR3 consists of 13 residues. CDR3 residues: CASGLPGGYGYTF. The CDR3 region has the DNA TGTGCCAGCGGGCTTCCCGGGGGCTATGGCTACACCTTC.

This rearrangement joins TRBV10-3 to TRBJ2-4; 12 nucleotides match TRBD2. Matching the DNA end better, TRBJ2-7 makes the J call doubtful. CDR1 is ENHRY and CDR2 is SYGVKD in the germline V gene. This CDR3 comprises 14 residues. CDR3 DNA: TGTGCCATCAGTCCGACTAGCGGGAGCCACGAGCAGTACTTC. Protein: CAISPTSGSHEQYF.

By share, this clonotype ranks as medium-sized. The chain has TRBV5-6 and TRBJ2-1; unclear D gene. The germline V gene has CDR1 SGHDT and CDR2 YYEEEE. The V and J ends lost 3 bases and 3 bases respectively, with 13 bases between them. This CDR3 is 15 amino acids long. The CDR3 coding sequence is TGTGCCAGCAGCTCCCCGGACGACGGCTACAATGAGCAGTTCTTC. It codes for CASSSPDDGYNEQFF.

This clonotype is labeled medium-sized. The CDR3 coding sequence is TGTGCCAGCAGCTTAGTGGAGACGAAGAACACTGAAGCTTTCTTT. It translates to CASSLVETKNTEAFF. The chain carries TRBV7-9 and TRBJ1-1; D is unclear. Germline assignment: CDR1 SEHNR and CDR2 FQNEAQ (reference sequence). V gave up 1 base and J gave up 1 base, with 10 bases separating them. The CDR3 is 15 amino acids.

There are a few counts of this clonotype. V usage is TRBV27 and J usage is TRBJ1-5; no clear D. V shed 5 bases and J shed 4 bases, with 9 bases lying between them. This CDR3 spans 13 amino acids. Germline V CDR1 and CDR2: MNHEY, SMNVEV (reference sequence). CDR3 sequence reads: CASSVERNQPQHF. The CDR3 DNA is TGTGCCAGCAGTGTGGAGCGAAATCAGCCCCAGCATTTT.

This clonotype occurred many times. Being one base from a much bigger clone, this may be a read error. The chain recombines TRBV6-1 with TRBJ2-1; 7 bases are shared with TRBD2. The end of the DNA fits TRBJ2-7 better, so the J call may be wrong. Germline CDR1 MNHNS, CDR2 SASEGT. The CDR3 is made up of 16 amino acids. CDR3 sequence reads: CASRESGASSYNEQYF. The CDR3 coding sequence is TGTGCCAGCAGGGAAAGCGGGGCAAGCTCCTACAATGAGCAGTACTTC.

This clonotype was picked up one time. The chain couples TRBV7-3 to TRBJ2-1, with 7 bases matching TRBD2. CDR3 length: 17 residues. Germline V gene data show CDR1 as SGHTA and CDR2 as FQGTGA. J lost 4 bases, V lost 3 bases, and 12 bases had no gene match. The CDR3 DNA follows: TGTGCCAGCAGCTTTAAATCCGGACTAGTTGGGTACAATGAGCAGTTCTTC. This translates into CASSFKSGLVGYNEQFF.

This chain uses TRBV7-3 with TRBJ2-1, with TRBD1 matching over 10 bases. CDR3 length equals 16 residues. V shed 5 bases, J shed 1 base, and the junction held 5 bases outside the gene matches. Per the germline V gene, CDR1 is SGHTA and CDR2 is FQGTGA. CDR3 nucleotide sequence: TGTGCCAGCAGCCCCCGGGACAGGGGATCCTACAATGAGCAGTTCTTC. Translation gives CASSPRDRGSYNEQFF.

This chain connects TRBV7-4 to TRBJ2-7; TRBD1 is a possible D gene (6 bases). With the DNA end fitting TRBJ2-1 better, the J assignment may be wrong. Germline CDR1 SGHVT, CDR2 SQSDAQ. The CDR3 spans 17 residues. CDR3 loop: CASSSPPGDGDNNEQFF. CDR3 DNA sequence: TGTGCCAGCAGCTCACCTCCAGGGGATGGGGATAACAATGAGCAGTTCTTC.

The rearrangement links TRBV14 to TRBJ2-3, with 11 positions matching TRBD2. The CDR3 totals 15 residues. Unmatched junction bases numbered 2, after V lost 3 bases and J lost 3 bases. Germline CDR1 SGHDN, CDR2 FVKESK. The CDR3: CASSQTSGTTDTQYF. Written as DNA, the CDR3 is TGTGCCAGCAGCCAGACTAGCGGGACAACAGATACGCAGTATTTT.

Of note for this clonotype: A much larger clone differs from this one at a single base, so this may be a read error. The chain is built from TRBV6-1 and TRBJ1-2; 8 bases fit TRBD1. CDR1 and CDR2 from the germline V gene are MNHNS and SASEGT. CDR3 length: 13 amino acids. The CDR3 sequence: CASSTGGGYGYNF. The CDR3 region has the DNA TGTGCCAGCAGCACAGGGGGGGGTTATGGCTACAACTTC.

The chain carries TRBV7-3 and TRBJ2-3; D unresolved. The J call may be in error: the DNA end matches TRBJ1-1 better. This CDR3 region has 14 residues. The germline V gene encodes CDR1 SGHTA and CDR2 FQGTGA. The CDR3 is CASSLGGMNTEAFF. As DNA, the CDR3 is TGTGCCAGCAGCTTAGGAGGAATGAACACTGAAGCTTTCTTT.

The gene calls are TRBV7-3 and TRBJ2-5; tentative D call: TRBD1 (6 bases). The V and J ends lost 3 bases and 11 bases respectively, with 19 bases between them. The CDR3 length is 14 residues. Germline V gene sequence: CDR1 SGHTA, CDR2 FQGTGA. The CDR3 nucleotides read TGTGCCAGCAGCTTGACAGGCAACTACAATGAGCAGTACTTC. This encodes CASSLTGNYNEQYF.

The table lists this clonotype with a few counts. The J gene is TRBJ2-3, the V gene TRBV27; TRBD1 matches 8 bases. Trimming cost V 2 bases and J 0 bases; bases outside gene matches: 13. CDR1 and CDR2 from the germline V gene are MNHEY and SMNVEV (reference sequence). This CDR3 contains 19 residues. CDR3 loop: CASSLQNTGGRRSTDTQYF. The DNA of the CDR3 is TGTGCCAGCAGTTTACAAAACACAGGGGGTCGCCGGAGCACAGATACGCAGTATTTT.

This clonotype was observed many times. The CDR3 here is CASSSLWRIAKNIQYF. The DNA for the CDR3 is TGTGCCAGCAGTTCCCTTTGGAGGATAGCCAAAAACATTCAGTACTTC. This rearrangement joins TRBV28 to TRBJ2-4, with D possibly matching TRBD2 (5 bases). V was trimmed by 4 bases and J by 0 bases, leaving 13 bases between them. Germline assignment: CDR1 MDHEN and CDR2 SYDVKM. The CDR3 length is 16 residues.